This TCR beta chain was retrieved from a study of siplizumab effects on memory and regulatory T cells. Study-level findings and limits: Only a minor fraction of alloreactive clones mapped to unstimulated subsets. The diversity of naive T cells seemed greater than that of memory cells, and their alloresponse contribution seemed major. Siplizumab significantly lowered the alloreactive sequences that could be traced to unstimulated CD4+ memory cells. For mappable alloreactive CD4+ clones, the mean Treg-derived fraction was nearly 70% with siplizumab and 25% to 30% in controls.

TCRdb keeps only in-frame clones here, not all; method: immunoSEQ multiplex PCR. The table has 95,000 to 130,000 clones, about 94% seen once; the top ten hold around 1.5%. J gave up 7 bases and V 4 bases, and 10 bases lay outside the gene matches. Germline V lookup: CDR1 SGHNT, CDR2 YYREEE (reference sequence). The CDR3 contains 15 residues. Concerning this clone: Its matching antigen is unknown.

Material: non-Treg CD4+ T cells sorted from blood. The chain joins TRBV5-4 to TRBJ2-7; 11 positions match TRBD1. This clonotype was obtained from a human donor in good health. CDR3 region: CASSLRTGGVEEQYF. The CDR3 DNA sequence: TGTGCCAGCAGCCTAAGGACAGGGGGCGTGGAGGAGCAGTACTTC.